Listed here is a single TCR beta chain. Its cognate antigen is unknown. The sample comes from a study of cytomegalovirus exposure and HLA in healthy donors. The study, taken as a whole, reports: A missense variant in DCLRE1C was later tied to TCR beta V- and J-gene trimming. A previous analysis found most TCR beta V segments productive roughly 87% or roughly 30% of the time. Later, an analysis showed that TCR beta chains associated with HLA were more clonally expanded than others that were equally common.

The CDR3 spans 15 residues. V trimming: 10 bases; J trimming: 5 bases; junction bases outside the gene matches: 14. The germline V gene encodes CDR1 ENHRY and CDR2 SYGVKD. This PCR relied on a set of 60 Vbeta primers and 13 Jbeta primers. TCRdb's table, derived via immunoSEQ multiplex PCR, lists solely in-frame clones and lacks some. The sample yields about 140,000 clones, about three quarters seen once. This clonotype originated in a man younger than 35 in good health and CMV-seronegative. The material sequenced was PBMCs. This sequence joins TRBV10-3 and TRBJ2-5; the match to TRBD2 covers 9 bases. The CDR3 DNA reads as TGTGCCACGGGCCAGGGGCGGGAGGGCCACGAGACCCAGTACTTC. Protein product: CATGQGREGHETQYF.